These 3 T cell receptor beta chains came from one sample sequenced in a study of monozygotic twins with inflammatory bowel disease. TCRdb reprocessed the 5' RACE reads and stores each CDR3 protein as one record, lacking DNA. The sample yields over 350,000 distinct CDR3 sequences, of which the top ten take up 2.5% to 3%. Material for sequencing was blood. The origin of the receptors is a human donor with ulcerative colitis or Crohn's disease, or a healthy co-twin of an affected twin (not recorded which).

The V call is TRBV4-1, the J call TRBJ2-7; checking the TCRdb D call of TRBD1 is not possible without DNA. The CDR3 contains 14 residues. CDR1 is MGHRA and CDR2 is YSYEKL in the germline V gene. The CDR3 protein is CASSHRHRAYEQYF.

This chain links TRBV6-5 with TRBJ2-7; TCRdb calls TRBD2, which cannot be checked without DNA. CDR1 is MNHEY and CDR2 is SVGAGI in the germline V gene. CDR3 length: 15 amino acids. The chain's CDR3 is CASSYVGGGAGEQYF.

By frequency, this clonotype registers medium-sized. CDR3 sequence: CRATLGPRGNEQFF. The chain uses TRBV20-1 and TRBJ2-1; TCRdb proposes TRBD2, but this gene call is untestable without DNA. CDR3 length equals 14 residues. Germline loops: CDR1 DFQATT, CDR2 SNEGSKA (reference sequence).